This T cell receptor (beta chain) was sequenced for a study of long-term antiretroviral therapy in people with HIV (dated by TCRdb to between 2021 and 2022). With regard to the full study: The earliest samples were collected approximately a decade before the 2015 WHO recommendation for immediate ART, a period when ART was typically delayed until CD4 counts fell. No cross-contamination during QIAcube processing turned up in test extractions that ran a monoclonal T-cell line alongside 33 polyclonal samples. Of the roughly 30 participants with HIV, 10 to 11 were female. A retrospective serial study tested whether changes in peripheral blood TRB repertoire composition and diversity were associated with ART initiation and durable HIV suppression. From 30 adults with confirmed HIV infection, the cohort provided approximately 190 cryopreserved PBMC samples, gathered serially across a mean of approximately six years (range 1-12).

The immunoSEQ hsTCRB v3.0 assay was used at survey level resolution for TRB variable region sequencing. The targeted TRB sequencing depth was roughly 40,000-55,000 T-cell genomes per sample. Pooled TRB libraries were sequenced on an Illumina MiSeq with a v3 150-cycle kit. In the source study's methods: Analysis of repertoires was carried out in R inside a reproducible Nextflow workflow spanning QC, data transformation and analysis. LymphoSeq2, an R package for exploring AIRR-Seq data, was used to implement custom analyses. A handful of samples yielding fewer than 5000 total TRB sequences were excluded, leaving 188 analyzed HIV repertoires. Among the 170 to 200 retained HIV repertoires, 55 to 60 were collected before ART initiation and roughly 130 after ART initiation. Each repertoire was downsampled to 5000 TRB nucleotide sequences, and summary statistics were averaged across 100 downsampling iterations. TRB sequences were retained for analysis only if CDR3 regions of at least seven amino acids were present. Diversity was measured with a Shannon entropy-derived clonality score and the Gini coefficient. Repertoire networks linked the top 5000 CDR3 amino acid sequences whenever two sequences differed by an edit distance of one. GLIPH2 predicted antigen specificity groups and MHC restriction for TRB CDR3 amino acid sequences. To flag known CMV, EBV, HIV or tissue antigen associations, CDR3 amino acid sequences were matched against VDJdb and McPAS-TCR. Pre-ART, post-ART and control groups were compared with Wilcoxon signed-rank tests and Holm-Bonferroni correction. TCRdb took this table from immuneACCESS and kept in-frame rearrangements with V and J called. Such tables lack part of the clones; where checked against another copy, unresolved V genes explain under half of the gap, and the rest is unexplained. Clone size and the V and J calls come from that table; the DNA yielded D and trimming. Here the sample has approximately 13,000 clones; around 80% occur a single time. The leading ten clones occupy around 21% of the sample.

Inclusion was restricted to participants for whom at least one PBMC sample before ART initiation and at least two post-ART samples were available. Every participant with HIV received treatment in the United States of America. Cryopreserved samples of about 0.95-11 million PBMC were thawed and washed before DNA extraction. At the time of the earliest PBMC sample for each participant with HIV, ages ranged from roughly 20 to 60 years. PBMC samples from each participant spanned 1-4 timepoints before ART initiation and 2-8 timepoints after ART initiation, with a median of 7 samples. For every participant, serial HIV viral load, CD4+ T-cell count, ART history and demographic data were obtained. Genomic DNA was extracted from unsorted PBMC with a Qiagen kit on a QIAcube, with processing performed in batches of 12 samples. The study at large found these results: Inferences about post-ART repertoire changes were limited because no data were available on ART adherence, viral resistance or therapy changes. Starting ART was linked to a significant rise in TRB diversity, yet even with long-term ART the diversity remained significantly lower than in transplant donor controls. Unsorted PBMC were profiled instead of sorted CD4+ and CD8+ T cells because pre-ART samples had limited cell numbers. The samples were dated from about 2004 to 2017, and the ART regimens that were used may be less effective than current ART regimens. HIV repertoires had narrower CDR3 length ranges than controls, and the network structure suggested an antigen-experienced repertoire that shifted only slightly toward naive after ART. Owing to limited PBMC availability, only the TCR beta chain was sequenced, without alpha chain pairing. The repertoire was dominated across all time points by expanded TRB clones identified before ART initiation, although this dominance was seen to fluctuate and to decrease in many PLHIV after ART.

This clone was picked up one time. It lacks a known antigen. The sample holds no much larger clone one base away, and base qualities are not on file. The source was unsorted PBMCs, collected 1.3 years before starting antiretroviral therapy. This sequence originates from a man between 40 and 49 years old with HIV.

The CDR3 sequence is CASSLGVGDTGELFF. The bases are TGTGCCAGCAGCTTGGGGGTAGGGGACACCGGGGAGCTGTTTTTT. Recombination connected TRBV5-5 to TRBJ2-2; the D segment could be TRBD1, given 5 matching bases. CDR1 and CDR2, looked up from the germline V gene (reference sequence), are SGHKS and YYEKEE. Trimming costs V 0 bases and J 3 bases, and their ends lie 9 bases apart. The CDR3 runs 15 residues from the cysteine to the phenylalanine. Here the CDR3 DNA is all that survives: 45 bases in frame from base 1.